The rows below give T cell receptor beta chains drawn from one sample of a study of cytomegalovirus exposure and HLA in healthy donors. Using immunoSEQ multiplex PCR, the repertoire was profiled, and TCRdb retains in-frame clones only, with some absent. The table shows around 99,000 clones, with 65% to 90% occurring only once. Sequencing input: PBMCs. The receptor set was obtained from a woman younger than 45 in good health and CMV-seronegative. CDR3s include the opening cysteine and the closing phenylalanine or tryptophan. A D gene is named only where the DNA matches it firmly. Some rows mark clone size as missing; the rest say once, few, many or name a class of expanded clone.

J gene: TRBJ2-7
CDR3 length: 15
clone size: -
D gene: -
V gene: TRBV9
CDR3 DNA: TGTGCCAGCAGCGTAGATCCTAACAGCTCCTACGAGCAGTACTTC
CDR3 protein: CASSVDPNSSYEQYF

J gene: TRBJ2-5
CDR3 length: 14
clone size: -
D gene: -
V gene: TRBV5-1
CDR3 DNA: TGCGCCAGCAGCTTCGTGACAAACCAAGAGACCCAGTACTTC
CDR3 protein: CASSFVTNQETQYF

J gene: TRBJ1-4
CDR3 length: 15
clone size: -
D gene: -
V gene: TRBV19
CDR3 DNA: TGTGCCAGTAGGCAACAGGGTAGAGGGGATGAAAAACTGTTTTTT
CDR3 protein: CASRQQGRGDEKLFF

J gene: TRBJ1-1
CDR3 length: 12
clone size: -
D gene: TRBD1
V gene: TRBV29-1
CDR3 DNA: TGCAGCGTTGGACAGGGGAACACTGAAGCTTTCTTT
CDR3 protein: CSVGQGNTEAFF

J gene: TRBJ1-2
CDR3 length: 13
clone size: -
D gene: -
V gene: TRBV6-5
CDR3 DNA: TGTGCCAGCAGCCTCAGACAGTCGGATGGCTACACCTTC
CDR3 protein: CASSLRQSDGYTF

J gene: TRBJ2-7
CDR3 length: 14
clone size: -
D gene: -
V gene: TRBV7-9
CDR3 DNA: TGTGCCAGCAGCTTAGTAGGCAGGGCAGGCGAGCAGTACTTC
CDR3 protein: CASSLVGRAGEQYF

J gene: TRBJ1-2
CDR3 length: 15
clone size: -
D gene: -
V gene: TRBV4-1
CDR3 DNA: TGCGCCAGCAGCCCCCGTGGAGGGTCTTACTATGGCTACACCTTC
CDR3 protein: CASSPRGGSYYGYTF

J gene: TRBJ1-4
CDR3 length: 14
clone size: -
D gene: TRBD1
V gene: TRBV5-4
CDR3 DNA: TGTGCCAGCAGCCCACAGGGGGCGGGAGAAAAACTGTTTTTT
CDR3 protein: CASSPQGAGEKLFF

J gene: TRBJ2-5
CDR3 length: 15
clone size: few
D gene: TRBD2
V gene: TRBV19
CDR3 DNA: TGTGCCAGTAGTATCGGGACTAGGGGAGAAGAGACCCAGTACTTC
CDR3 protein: CASSIGTRGEETQYF

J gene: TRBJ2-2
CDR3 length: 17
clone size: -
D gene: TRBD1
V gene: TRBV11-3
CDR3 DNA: TGTGCCAGCAGCCCTTCGTGGGACAGGGGAGACACCGGGGAGCTGTTTTTT
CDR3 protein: CASSPSWDRGDTGELFF

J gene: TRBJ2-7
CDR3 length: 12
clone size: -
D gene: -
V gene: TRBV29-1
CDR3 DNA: TGCAGCGTGGCCGGGTCCCCCGACGAGCAGTACTTC
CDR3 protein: CSVAGSPDEQYF

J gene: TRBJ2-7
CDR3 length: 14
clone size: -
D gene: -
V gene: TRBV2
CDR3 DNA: TGTGCCAGCAGTGAAGCACAGGGTAATCACGAGCAGTACTTC
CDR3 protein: CASSEAQGNHEQYF

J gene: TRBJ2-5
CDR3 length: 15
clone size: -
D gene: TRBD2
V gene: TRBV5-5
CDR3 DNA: TGTGCCAGCAGCTTAATCCTAGCGGGAGGAGAGACCCAGTACTTC
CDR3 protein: CASSLILAGGETQYF

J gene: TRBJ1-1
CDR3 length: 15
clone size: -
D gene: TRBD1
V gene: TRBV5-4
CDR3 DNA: TGTGCCAGCAGCTCGGGGACAGGGGTGAACACTGAAGCTTTCTTT
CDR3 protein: CASSSGTGVNTEAFF

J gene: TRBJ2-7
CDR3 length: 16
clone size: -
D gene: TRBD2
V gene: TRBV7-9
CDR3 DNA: TGTGCCAGCAGCCCGGGACTAGCGGGAGGTTCGGGCGAGCAGTACTTC
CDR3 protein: CASSPGLAGGSGEQYF

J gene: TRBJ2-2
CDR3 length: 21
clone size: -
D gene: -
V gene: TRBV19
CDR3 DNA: TGTGCCAGTAGTATAAGGGCCCAATGGAAGTCGGGGTCTGTGAACACCGGGGAGCTGTTTTTT
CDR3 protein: CASSIRAQWKSGSVNTGELFF

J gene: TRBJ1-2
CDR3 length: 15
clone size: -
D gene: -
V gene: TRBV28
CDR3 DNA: TGTGCCAGCAGCTCTGTTGGGGGGACGGTCTATGGCTACACCTTC
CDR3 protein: CASSSVGGTVYGYTF

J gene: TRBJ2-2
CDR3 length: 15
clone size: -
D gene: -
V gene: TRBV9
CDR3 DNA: TGTGCCAGCAGCGTAGCGCATACTAACACCGGGGAGCTGTTTTTT
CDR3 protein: CASSVAHTNTGELFF

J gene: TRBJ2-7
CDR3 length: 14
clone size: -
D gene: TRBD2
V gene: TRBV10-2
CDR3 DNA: TGCGCCAGCAGCCTGGCTAGCGGAAGGTACGAGCAGTACTTC
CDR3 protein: CASSLASGRYEQYF

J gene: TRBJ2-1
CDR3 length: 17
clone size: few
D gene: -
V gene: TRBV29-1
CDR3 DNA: TGCAGCATCTTGGTATTCCCCCAGGCGACGAGATACAATGAGCAGTTCTTC
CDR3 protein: CSILVFPQATRYNEQFF

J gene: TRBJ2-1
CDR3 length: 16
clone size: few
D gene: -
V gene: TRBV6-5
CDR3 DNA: TGTGCCAGCAGTTATAGGAGTCCTTCTTCCTACAATGAGCAGTTCTTC
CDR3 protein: CASSYRSPSSYNEQFF

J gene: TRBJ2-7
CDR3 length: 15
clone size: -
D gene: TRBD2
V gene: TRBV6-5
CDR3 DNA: TGTGCCAGCAGTTACTCTGCGGGAGGGCCCTACGAGCAGTACTTC
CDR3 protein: CASSYSAGGPYEQYF

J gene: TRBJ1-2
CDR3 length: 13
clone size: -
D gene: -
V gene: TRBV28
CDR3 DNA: TGTGCCAGCAGCCCCGGGATCCTCTTTGGCTACACCTTC
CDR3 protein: CASSPGILFGYTF

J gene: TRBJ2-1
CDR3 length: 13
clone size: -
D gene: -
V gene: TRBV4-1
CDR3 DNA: TGCGCCAGCAGCCAAGATCGTCGGGGGGAGCAGTTCTTC
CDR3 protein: CASSQDRRGEQFF

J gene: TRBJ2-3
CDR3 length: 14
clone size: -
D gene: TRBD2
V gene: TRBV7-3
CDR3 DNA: TGTGCCAGCAGCTTCACTAGCGGCACAGATACGCAGTATTTT
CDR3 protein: CASSFTSGTDTQYF

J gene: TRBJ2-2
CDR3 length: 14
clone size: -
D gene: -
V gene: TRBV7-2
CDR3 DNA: TGTGCCAGCAGCTTAGCTAGCTACACCGGGGAGCTGTTTTTT
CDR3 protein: CASSLASYTGELFF

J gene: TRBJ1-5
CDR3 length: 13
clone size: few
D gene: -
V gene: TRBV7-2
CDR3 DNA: TGTGCCAGCAGCTCAAGGGGGAATCAGCCCCAGCATTTT
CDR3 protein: CASSSRGNQPQHF

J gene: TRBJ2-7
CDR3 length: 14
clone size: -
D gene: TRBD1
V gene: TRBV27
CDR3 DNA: TGTGCCAGCAGAAGGGGGACAGGGCTATACGAGCAGTACTTC
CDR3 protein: CASRRGTGLYEQYF

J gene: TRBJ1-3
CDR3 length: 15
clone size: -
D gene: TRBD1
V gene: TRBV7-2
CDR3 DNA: TGTGCCAGCAGCCGACAGGGAGGAACTGGAAACACCATATATTTT
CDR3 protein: CASSRQGGTGNTIYF

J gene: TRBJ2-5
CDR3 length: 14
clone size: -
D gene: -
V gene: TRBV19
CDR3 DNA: TGTGCCAGTAGTCCGTCCCCCGGGCAAGAGACCCAGTACTTC
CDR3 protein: CASSPSPGQETQYF

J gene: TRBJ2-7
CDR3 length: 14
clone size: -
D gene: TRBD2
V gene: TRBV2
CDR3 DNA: TGTGCCAGCGGGACTAGCGGGGAGATCTACGAGCAGTACTTC
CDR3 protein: CASGTSGEIYEQYF

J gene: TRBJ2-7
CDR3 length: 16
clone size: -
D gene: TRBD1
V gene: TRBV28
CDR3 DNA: TGTGCCAGCAGTGGGACAGGGGAGGTGTTCGTGTACGAGCAGTACTTC
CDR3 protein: CASSGTGEVFVYEQYF

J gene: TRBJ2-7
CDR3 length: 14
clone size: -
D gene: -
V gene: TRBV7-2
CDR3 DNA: TGTGCCAGCAGCTTAGCTACAGGTCCCTACGAGCAGTACTTC
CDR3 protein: CASSLATGPYEQYF

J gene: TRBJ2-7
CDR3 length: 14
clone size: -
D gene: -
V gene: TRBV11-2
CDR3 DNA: TGTGCCAGCAGCTTAGTTTACGGGACCTACGAGCAGTACTTC
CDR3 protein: CASSLVYGTYEQYF

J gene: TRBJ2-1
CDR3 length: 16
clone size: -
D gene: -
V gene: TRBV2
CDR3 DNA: TGTGCCAGCAGTGAAGGGGCACCGCTCCCCTACAATGAGCAGTTCTTC
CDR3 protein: CASSEGAPLPYNEQFF

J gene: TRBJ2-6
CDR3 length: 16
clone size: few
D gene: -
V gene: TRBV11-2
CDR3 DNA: TGTGCCAGCAGCTCGCCCGTCGGCTCTGGGGCCAACGTCCTGACTTTC
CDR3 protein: CASSSPVGSGANVLTF

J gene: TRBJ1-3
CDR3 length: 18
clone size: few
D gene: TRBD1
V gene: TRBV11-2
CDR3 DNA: TGTGCCAGCAGCGTCCGGGACAGGGACTTCTGGCCTGGAAACACCATATATTTT
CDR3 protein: CASSVRDRDFWPGNTIYF

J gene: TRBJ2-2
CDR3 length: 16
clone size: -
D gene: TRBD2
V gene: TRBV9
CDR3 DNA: TGTGCCAGCAGCTCAGGACTAGCGGGAGGCACCGGGGAGCTGTTTTTT
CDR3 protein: CASSSGLAGGTGELFF

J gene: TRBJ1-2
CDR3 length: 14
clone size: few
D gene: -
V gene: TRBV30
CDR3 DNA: TGTGCCTGGAGTGTACGGGTGGAGAACTATGGCTACACCTTC
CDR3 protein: CAWSVRVENYGYTF

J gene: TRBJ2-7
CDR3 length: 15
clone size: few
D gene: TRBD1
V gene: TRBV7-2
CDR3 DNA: TGTGCCAGCAGCTCGGACAGGGGATGGTCCTACGAGCAGTACTTC
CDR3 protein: CASSSDRGWSYEQYF

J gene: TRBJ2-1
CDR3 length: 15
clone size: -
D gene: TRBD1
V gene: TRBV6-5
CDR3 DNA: TGTGCCAGCAGTTACACAGGACAGGGGGCCAATGAGCAGTTCTTC
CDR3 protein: CASSYTGQGANEQFF

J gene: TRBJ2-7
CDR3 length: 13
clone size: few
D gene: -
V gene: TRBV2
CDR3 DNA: TGTGCCAGCAATCCGGAGGTATCCTACGAGCAGTACTTC
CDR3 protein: CASNPEVSYEQYF

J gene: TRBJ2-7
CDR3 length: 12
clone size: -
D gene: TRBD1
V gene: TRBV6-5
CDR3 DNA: TGTGCCATAGAAGGACAGGGTTTCGAGCAGTACTTC
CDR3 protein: CAIEGQGFEQYF

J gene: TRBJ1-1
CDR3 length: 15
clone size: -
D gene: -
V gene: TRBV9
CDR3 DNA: TGTGCCAGCAGCGTAGCTACGACAGGGAACACTGAAGCTTTCTTT
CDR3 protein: CASSVATTGNTEAFF

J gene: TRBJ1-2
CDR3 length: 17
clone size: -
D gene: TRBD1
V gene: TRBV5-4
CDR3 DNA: TGTGCCAGCAGCCCCTCTCAACAGGGGACCCGACGTCGAGGCTACACCTTC
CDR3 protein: CASSPSQQGTRRRGYTF

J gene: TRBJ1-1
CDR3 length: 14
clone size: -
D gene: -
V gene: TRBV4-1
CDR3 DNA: TGCGCCAGCAGCCAAGAGGTAGAGAACACTGAAGCTTTCTTT
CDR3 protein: CASSQEVENTEAFF

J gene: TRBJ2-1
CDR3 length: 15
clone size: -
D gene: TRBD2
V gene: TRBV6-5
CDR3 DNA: TGTGCCAGCACTGAGATTCCGGGACTAGTCTATGAGCAGTTCTTC
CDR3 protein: CASTEIPGLVYEQFF

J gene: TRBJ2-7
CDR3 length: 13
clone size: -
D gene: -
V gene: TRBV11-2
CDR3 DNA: TGTGCCAGCAGCTTGGACACTTACTACGAGCAGTACTTC
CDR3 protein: CASSLDTYYEQYF

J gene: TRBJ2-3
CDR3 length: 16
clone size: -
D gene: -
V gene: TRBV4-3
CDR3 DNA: TGCGCCAGCAGCCAAGACCCCAGCGGGAGCACAGATACGCAGTATTTT
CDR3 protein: CASSQDPSGSTDTQYF

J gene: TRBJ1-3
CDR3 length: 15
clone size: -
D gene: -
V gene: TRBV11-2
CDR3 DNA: TGTGCCAGCAGCTTATCCCTTCCCTCTGGAAACACCATATATTTT
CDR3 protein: CASSLSLPSGNTIYF

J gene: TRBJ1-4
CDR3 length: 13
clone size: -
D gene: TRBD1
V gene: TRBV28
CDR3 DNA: TGTGCCAGCAGTTTTGGACAGGCGGAAAAACTGTTTTTT
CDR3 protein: CASSFGQAEKLFF

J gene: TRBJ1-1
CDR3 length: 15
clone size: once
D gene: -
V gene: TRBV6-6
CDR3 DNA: TGTGCCAGCAGTTACGGACAGATCGTTAGGACTGAAGCTTTCTTT
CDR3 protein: CASSYGQIVRTEAFF

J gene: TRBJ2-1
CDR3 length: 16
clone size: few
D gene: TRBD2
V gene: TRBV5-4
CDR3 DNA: TGTGCCAGCAGCTGGGGGACTAGCGGAAAATACAATGAGCAGTTCTTC
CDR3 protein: CASSWGTSGKYNEQFF

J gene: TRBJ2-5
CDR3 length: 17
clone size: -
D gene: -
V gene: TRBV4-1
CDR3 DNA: TGCGCCAGCAGCCAAGTTCGTAGCGGAGGACTCAAAGAGACCCAGTACTTC
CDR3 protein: CASSQVRSGGLKETQYF